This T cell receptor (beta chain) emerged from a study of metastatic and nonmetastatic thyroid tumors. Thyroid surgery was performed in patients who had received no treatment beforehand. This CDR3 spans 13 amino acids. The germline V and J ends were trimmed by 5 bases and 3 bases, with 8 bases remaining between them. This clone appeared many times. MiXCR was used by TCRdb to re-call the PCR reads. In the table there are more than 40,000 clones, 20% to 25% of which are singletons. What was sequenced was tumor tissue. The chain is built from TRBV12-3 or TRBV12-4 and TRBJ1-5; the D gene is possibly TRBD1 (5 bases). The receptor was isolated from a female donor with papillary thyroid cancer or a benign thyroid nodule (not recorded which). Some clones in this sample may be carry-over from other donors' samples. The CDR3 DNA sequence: TGTGCCAGCAGTGGGACTCTCAATCAGCCCCAGCATTTT. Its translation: CASSGTLNQPQHF.